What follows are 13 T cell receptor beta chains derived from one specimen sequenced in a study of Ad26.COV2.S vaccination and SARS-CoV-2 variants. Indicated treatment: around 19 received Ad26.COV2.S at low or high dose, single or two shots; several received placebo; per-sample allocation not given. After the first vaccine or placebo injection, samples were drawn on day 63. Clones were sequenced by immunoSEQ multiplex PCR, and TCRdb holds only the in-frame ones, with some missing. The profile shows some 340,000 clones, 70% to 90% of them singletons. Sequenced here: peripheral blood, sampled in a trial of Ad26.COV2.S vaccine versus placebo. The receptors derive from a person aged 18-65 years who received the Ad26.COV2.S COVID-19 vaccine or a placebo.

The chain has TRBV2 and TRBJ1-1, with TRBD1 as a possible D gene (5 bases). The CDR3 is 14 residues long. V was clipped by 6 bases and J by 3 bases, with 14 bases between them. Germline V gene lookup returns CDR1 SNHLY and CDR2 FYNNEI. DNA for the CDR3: TGTGCCAGCAGGGGACCGAAGCGAGACACTGAAGCTTTCTTT. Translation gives CASRGPKRDTEAFF.

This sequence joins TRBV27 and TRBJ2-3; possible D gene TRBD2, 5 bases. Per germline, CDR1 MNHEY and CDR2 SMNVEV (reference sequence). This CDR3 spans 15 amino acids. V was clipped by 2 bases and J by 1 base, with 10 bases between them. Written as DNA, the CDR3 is TGTGCCAGCAGTTTAGGGGTGGAGGGCACAGATACGCAGTATTTT. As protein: CASSLGVEGTDTQYF.

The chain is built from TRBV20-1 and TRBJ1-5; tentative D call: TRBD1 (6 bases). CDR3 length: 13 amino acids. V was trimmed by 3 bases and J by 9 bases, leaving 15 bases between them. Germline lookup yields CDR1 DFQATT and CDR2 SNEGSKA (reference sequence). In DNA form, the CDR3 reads TGCAGTGCTAGTTCGGACAGCACGGGGCCCCAGCATTTT. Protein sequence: CSASSDSTGPQHF.

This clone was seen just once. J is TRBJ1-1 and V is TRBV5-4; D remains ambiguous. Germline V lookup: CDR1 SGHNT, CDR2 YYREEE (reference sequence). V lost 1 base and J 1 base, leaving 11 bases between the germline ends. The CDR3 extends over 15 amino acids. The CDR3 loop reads CASSLYQFTNTEAFF. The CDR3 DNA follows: TGTGCCAGCAGCTTGTACCAGTTTACGAACACTGAAGCTTTCTTT.

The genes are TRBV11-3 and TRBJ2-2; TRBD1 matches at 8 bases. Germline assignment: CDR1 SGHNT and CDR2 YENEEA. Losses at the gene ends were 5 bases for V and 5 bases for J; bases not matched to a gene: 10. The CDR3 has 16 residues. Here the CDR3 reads CASSPGQGRATGELFF. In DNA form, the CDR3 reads TGTGCCAGCAGCCCAGGACAGGGAAGAGCAACCGGGGAGCTGTTTTTT.

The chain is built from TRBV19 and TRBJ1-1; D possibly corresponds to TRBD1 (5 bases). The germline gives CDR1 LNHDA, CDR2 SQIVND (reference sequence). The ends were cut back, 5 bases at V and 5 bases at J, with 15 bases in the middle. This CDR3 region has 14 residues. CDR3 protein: CASSFRQRRTEAFF. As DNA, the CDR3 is TGTGCCAGTAGTTTCCGACAGAGAAGGACTGAAGCTTTCTTT.

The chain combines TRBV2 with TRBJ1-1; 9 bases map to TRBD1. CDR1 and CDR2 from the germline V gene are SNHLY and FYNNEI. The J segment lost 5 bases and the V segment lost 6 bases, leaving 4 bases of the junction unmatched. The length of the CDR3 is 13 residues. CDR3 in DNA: TGTGCCAGCAGCGGACAGGGGAGGACTGAAGCTTTCTTT. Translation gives CASSGQGRTEAFF. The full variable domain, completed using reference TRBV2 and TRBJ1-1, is EPEVTQTPSHQVTQMGQEVILRCVPISNHLYFYWYRQILGQKVEFLVSFYNNEISEKSEIFDDQFSVERPDGSNFTLKIRSTKLEDSAMYFCASSGQGRTEAFFGQGTRLTVV.

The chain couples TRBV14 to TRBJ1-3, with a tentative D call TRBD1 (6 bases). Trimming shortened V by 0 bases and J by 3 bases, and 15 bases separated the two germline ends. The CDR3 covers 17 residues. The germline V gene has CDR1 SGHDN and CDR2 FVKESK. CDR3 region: CASSQDRGGRHGNTIYF. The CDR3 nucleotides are TGTGCCAGCAGCCAAGATAGGGGGGGGAGGCATGGAAACACCATATATTTT.

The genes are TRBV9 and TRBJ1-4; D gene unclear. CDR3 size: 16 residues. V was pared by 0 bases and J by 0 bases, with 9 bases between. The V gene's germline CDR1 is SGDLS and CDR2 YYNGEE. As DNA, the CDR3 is TGTGCCAGCAGCGTAGTAACCCCCGCAACTAATGAAAAACTGTTTTTT. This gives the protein CASSVVTPATNEKLFF.

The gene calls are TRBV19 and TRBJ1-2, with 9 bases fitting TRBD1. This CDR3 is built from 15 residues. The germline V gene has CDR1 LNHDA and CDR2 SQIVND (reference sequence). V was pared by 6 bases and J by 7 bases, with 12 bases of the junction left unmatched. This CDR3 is CASRILRDRVAGYTF. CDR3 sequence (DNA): TGTGCCAGTAGGATCCTTCGGGACAGGGTTGCTGGCTACACCTTC.

Here the CDR3 reads CASSARGAATEAFF. For the CDR3, the DNA is TGTGCCAGCTCAGCCAGGGGGGCGGCCACTGAAGCTTTCTTT. The J gene is TRBJ1-1, the V gene TRBV18; 7 nucleotides align to TRBD1. Germline trimming cut 5 bases from V and 4 bases from J; bases unmatched to any gene: 7. CDR1 is KGHSH, CDR2 LQKENI, per germline. The CDR3 has 14 amino acids.

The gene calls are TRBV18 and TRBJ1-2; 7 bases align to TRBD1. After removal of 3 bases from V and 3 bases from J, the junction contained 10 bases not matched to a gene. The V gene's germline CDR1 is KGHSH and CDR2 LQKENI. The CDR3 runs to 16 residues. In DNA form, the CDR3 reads TGTGCCAGCTCACCCTATTGGGACAGCCTTGACTATGGCTACACCTTC. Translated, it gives CASSPYWDSLDYGYTF.

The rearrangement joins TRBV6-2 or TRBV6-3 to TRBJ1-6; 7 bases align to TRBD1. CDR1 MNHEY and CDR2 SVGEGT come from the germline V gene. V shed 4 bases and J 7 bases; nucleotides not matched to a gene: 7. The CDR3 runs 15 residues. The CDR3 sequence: CASSFRTGGNSPLHF. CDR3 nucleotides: TGTGCCAGCAGTTTCAGGACAGGAGGCAATTCACCCCTCCACTTT.